A selection of T cell receptor beta chains follows, all from one sample in a study of low-dose radiotherapy and immunotherapy resistance in tumors. TCRdb passed the reads through MiXCR, listing each CDR3 protein once. The sample holds tens of thousands of distinct CDR3 sequences, 9% to 9.5% seen once. The sequenced sample was PBMCs, obtained before treatment. The receptors stem from a male donor with prostate cancer. Each CDR3 is given with its conserved first and last residue. The D gene is left open where the match is weak. Expanded clones are given a class, and other clones once, few, many or no size at all.

v_gene	len	d_gene	j_gene	abundance	CDR3nt	CDR3aa
TRBV28	18	.	TRBJ2-1	many	TGTGCCAGCAGTCCCCCATTAGCGGCGATTATTGGGAAGAATGAGCAGTTCTTC	CASSPPLAAIIGKNEQFF
TRBV20-1	18	TRBD2	TRBJ2-1	many	TGCAGTGCTAGAGAGAGACGAGCGGGAGGAAACTCCTACAATGAGCAGTTCTTC	CSARERRAGGNSYNEQFF
TRBV19	15	.	TRBJ2-3	few	TGTGCCAGTACCCCGACAGAGATGCCCACAGATACGCAGTATTTT	CASTPTEMPTDTQYF
TRBV28	13	TRBD1	TRBJ1-2	many	TGTGCCAGCAGTCTGGGACAGCAGTATGGCTACACCTTC	CASSLGQQYGYTF
TRBV4-2	14	.	TRBJ2-7	many	TGTGCCAGCAGCCAAGGGACCGCTGCCTACGAGCAGTACTTC	CASSQGTAAYEQYF
TRBV7-2	13	.	TRBJ2-5	many	TGTGCCAGCCGCTTAGGCGTGCAAGAGACCCAGTACTTC	CASRLGVQETQYF
TRBV30	16	TRBD2	TRBJ2-2	many	TGTGCCTGGAGTCCGCGGACTAGCGGGGTCACCGGGGAGCTGTTTTTT	CAWSPRTSGVTGELFF
TRBV27	16	.	TRBJ1-5	.	TGTGCCAGCAGTCAGCGTTACCGGGACACCAATCAGCCCCAGCATTTT	CASSQRYRDTNQPQHF
TRBV20-1	14	TRBD2	TRBJ2-7	many	TGCAGTGCTATCCATAGCGGGAGTTCCTACGAGCAGTACTTC	CSAIHSGSSYEQYF
TRBV7-3	16	TRBD1	TRBJ2-3	many	TGTGCCAGCAGCCCGATAGGGACAGGGAACACAGATACGCAGTATTTT	CASSPIGTGNTDTQYF
TRBV7-2	16	TRBD2	TRBJ2-3	many	TGTGCCAGCAGCTTGGCCGTAGCGGGAGCTACAGATACGCAGTATTTT	CASSLAVAGATDTQYF
TRBV6-2/TRBV6-3	15	.	TRBJ1-3	many	TGTGCCAGCAGTTACTCGCGTGGTTTTGGAAACACCATATATTTT	CASSYSRGFGNTIYF
TRBV5-1	14	TRBD2	TRBJ2-7	.	TGCGCCAGCAGCTTGGATGGCGGGAGGAACGAGCAGTACTTC	CASSLDGGRNEQYF
TRBV6-6	15	.	TRBJ2-4	many	TGTGCCAGCAGTTCTCCCGGGAGCCCAGGAAACATTCAGTACTTC	CASSSPGSPGNIQYF
TRBV14	14	.	TRBJ2-7	many	TGTGCCAGCAGCCGGGGACTCCCGCCCTACGAGCAGTACTTC	CASSRGLPPYEQYF
TRBV20-1	13	.	TRBJ2-1	many	TGCAGTGCTAGGCGGCCGGCTGTCGATGAGCAGTTCTTC	CSARRPAVDEQFF
TRBV4-3	14	TRBD1	TRBJ2-1	many	TGCGCCAGCAGCCAAGGGGGACAGTCATATGAGCAGTTCTTC	CASSQGGQSYEQFF
TRBV7-3	16	.	TRBJ2-7	many	TGTGCCAGCAGTCCTCTCCTGGCGGGAATCTCCTACGAGCAGTACTTC	CASSPLLAGISYEQYF
TRBV14	12	.	TRBJ1-2	many	TGTGCCAGCAGCCAAGATCGCCATGGCTACACCTTC	CASSQDRHGYTF
TRBV10-3	13	.	TRBJ2-7	many	TGTGCCATCGGGTCACAGGTATCCTACGAGCAGTACTTC	CAIGSQVSYEQYF
TRBV5-4	13	.	TRBJ2-7	.	TGTGCCAGCAGCTTGGACGCCACGTACGAGCAGTACTTC	CASSLDATYEQYF
TRBV29-1	12	TRBD1	TRBJ1-2	many	TGCAGCGTAGATTGGGACAGCAATGGCTACACCTTC	CSVDWDSNGYTF